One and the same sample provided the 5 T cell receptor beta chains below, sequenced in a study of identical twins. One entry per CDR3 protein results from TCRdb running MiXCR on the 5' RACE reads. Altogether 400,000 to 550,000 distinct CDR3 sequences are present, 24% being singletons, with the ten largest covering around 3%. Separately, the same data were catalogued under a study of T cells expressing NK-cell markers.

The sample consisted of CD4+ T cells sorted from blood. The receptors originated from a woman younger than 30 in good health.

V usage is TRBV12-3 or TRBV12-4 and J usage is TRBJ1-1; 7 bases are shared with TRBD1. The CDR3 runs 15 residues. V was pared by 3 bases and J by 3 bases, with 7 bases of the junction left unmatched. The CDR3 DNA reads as TGTGCCAGCAGTTTGAGAGGGGGCGAGTACACTGAAGCTTTCTTT. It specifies CASSLRGGEYTEAFF.

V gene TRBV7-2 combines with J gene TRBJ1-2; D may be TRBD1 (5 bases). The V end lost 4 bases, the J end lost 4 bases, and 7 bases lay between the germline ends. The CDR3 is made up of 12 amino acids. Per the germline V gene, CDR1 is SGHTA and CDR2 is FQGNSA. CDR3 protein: CASSSRVYGYTF. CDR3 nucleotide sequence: TGTGCCAGCAGCTCCAGGGTCTATGGCTACACCTTC. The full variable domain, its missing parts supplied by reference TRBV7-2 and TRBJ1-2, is GAGVSQSPSNKVTEKGKDVELRCDPISGHTALYWYRQSLGQGLEFLIYFQGNSAPDKSGLPSDRFSAERTGGSVSTLTIQRTQQEDSAVYLCASSSRVYGYTFGSGTRLTVV.

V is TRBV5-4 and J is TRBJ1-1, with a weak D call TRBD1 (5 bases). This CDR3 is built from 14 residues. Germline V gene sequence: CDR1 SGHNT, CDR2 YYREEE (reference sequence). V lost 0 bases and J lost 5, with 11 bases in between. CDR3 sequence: CASSLDGAGTEAFF. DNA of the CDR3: TGTGCCAGCAGCTTGGATGGGGCAGGGACTGAAGCTTTCTTT.

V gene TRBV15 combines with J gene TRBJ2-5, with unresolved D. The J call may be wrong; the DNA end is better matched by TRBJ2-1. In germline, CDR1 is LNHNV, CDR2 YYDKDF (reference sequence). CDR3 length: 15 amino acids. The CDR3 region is CATSRPARFQETQFF. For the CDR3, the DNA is TGTGCCACCAGCAGACCCGCGCGGTTTCAGGAGACCCAGTTCTTC.

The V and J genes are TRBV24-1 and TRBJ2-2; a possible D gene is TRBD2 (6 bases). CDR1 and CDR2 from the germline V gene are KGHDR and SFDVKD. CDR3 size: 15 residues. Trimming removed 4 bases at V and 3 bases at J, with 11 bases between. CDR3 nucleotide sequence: TGTGCCACCAGTGACGCCGGGAGCGACACCGGGGAGCTGTTTTTT. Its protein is CATSDAGSDTGELFF.